This TCR beta chain was documented in a study of T cells in localized non-small cell lung cancer. Repertoires were generated with immunoSEQ multiplex PCR, while TCRdb's copy carries only in-frame clones and drops some. The sample includes around 96,000 clones, approximately 91% of them seen just once. Points on this clone: The antigen is not known.

The CDR3 covers 15 residues. The V gene end was trimmed by 6 bases and the J gene end by 2 bases; junction bases not matched to a gene: 6. Germline-derived CDR1 and CDR2 are LNHDA and SQIVND (reference sequence). Overall study results and limits: Turning up in adjacent lung were a median about 56 of the top 100 tumor clones. Uninvolved neighboring lung showed the greatest T cell clonality, exceeding tumor.

The rearrangement joins TRBV19 to TRBJ2-3, with 9 positions matching TRBD2. This sequence was found in a woman aged 35-75 years with stage II squamous cell lung carcinoma. Sequenced here: PBMCs, sampled before any cancer treatment. CDR3 sequence: CASRASGAFTDTQYF. The DNA for the CDR3 is TGTGCCAGTAGGGCTAGCGGGGCCTTCACAGATACGCAGTATTTT.